Presented here are 10 T cell receptor beta chains from one specimen sequenced in a study of shared clonotypes between healthy human individuals. Sequenced by immunoSEQ multiplex PCR; TCRdb stores in-frame clones only, minus some. This sample carries some 2,500,000 clones, 93% of them seen once, and the ten largest clones take around 0.37%. The sequenced sample consisted of naive CD4+ T cells from PBMCs. Subset defined: CD45RA+ positively selected. These TCRs come from a young man in good health. Some clones in this sample may be carry-over from other donors' samples.

This rearrangement joins TRBV19 to TRBJ2-3; 11 bases map to TRBD2. V shed 9 bases, J shed 1 base, and the junction held 6 bases outside the gene matches. From germline, CDR1 is LNHDA and CDR2 SQIVND (reference sequence). The CDR3 extends over 15 amino acids. CDR3 sequence reads: CASYGTSGGTDTQYF. The CDR3, as DNA: TGTGCCAGCTACGGGACTAGCGGAGGCACAGATACGCAGTATTTT.

The chain combines TRBV5-8 with TRBJ2-3, with 8 bases fitting TRBD1. Per the germline V gene, CDR1 is SGHTS and CDR2 is YDEGEE. The CDR3 is 14 amino acids. After removal of 5 bases from V and 5 bases from J, the junction contained 7 bases not matched to a gene. In DNA form, the CDR3 reads TGTGCCAGCAGGCTGGACAGGGTCCGAGATACGCAGTATTTT. It is translated as CASRLDRVRDTQYF.

The rearrangement joins TRBV9 to TRBJ2-1, with D perhaps given as TRBD1 or TRBD2 (6 bases each). V shed 5 bases and J shed 9 bases, with 9 bases lying between them. CDR3 size: 11 residues. The germline V gene has CDR1 SGDLS and CDR2 YYNGEE. The CDR3 DNA is TGTGCCAGCAGAGGGGGAGGTGAGCAGTTCTTC. Translated: CASRGGGEQFF. The full variable domain, its missing parts supplied by reference TRBV9 and TRBJ2-1, is DSGVTQTPKHLITATGQRVTLRCSPRSGDLSVYWYQQSLDQGLQFLIQYYNGEERAKGNILERFSAQQFPDLHSELNLSSLELGDSALYFCASRGGGEQFFGPGTRLTVL.

About this clone itself: The sample contains more than one DNA sequence encoding this CDR3. This chain links TRBV5-1 with TRBJ2-3, with a weak D call TRBD1 (5 bases). V shed 0 bases and J shed 4 bases, with 9 bases lying between them. The germline V gene encodes CDR1 SGHRS and CDR2 YFSETQ. The CDR3 is 14 residues long. The CDR3 bases are TGCGCCAGCAGCTTGGGCCAGGGATCAGATACGCAGTATTTT. It specifies CASSLGQGSDTQYF.

The chain has TRBV29-1 and TRBJ2-3; the D call may be TRBD1 or TRBD2 (5 bases each). The CDR3 totals 14 residues. CDR1 and CDR2 (germline): SQVTM, ANQGSEA. The V end lost 6 bases, the J end lost 6 bases, and 19 bases lay between the germline ends. For the CDR3, the DNA is TGCAGCGTGCGAGGGGCAGGTTCTTTCGATACGCAGTATTTT. Protein product: CSVRGAGSFDTQYF.

The V and J genes are TRBV11-3 and TRBJ1-3, with D unclear. This CDR3 is 17 amino acids long. Germline V gives CDR1 SGHNT, CDR2 YENEEA. V was pared by 0 bases and J by 4 bases, with 16 bases between. The CDR3 bases are TGTGCCAGCAGCTTAGACTACGGGCGACACGTCGGAAACACCATATATTTT. It specifies CASSLDYGRHVGNTIYF.

Worth noting for this clone: The same CDR3 arises from other DNA sequences in this sample as well. The chain recombines TRBV28 with TRBJ2-7; D unresolved. The CDR3 is 11 amino acids. V lost 5 bases and J 4 bases, leaving 6 bases between the germline ends. CDR1 MDHEN and CDR2 SYDVKM come from the germline V gene. The CDR3 loop reads CASSLTYEQYF. CDR3 nucleotides: TGTGCCAGCAGTCTGACATACGAGCAGTACTTC.

This clone was detected only once. This CDR3 reads CASSPLEGIEQYF. CDR3 nucleotide sequence: TGTGCCAGCAGCCCACTCGAGGGCATCGAGCAGTACTTC. The rearrangement uses TRBV14 and TRBJ2-7; tentative D call: TRBD2 (5 bases). Germline V gives CDR1 SGHDN, CDR2 FVKESK. V lost 4 bases and J lost 6, with 13 bases in between. This CDR3 comprises 13 residues.

The chain has TRBV7-7 and TRBJ2-1; D is undetermined. Per the germline V gene, CDR1 is SSHAT and CDR2 is FNYEAQ (reference sequence). With 5 bases removed from V and 3 bases from J, the gap between germline ends came to 11 bases. The length of the CDR3 is 14 residues. CDR3 amino acids: CASSPSSHYNEQFF. Written as DNA, the CDR3 is TGTGCCAGCAGCCCCTCCTCCCACTACAATGAGCAGTTCTTC.

Concerning this clone itself: This CDR3 is also generated by other DNA sequences in the sample. V gene TRBV9 combines with J gene TRBJ1-2; D not resolved. CDR3 length: 14 residues. Germline V gives CDR1 SGDLS, CDR2 YYNGEE. V lost 0 bases to trimming and J lost 0 bases, with 6 bases between them. CDR3 DNA: TGTGCCAGCAGCGTAGGGGGAGCTAACTATGGCTACACCTTC. It codes for CASSVGGANYGYTF.